This T cell receptor beta chain derives from a study of high-grade serous ovarian cancer treatment subgroups. Study summary: Each sample yielded on average approximately 7,500 unique TCR beta rearrangements from roughly 15,000 reads.

As concerns this clone: Antigen specificity is unknown.

Libraries were prepared by immunoSEQ multiplex PCR; TCRdb keeps only in-frame clonotypes and omits some of them. The table has about 4,300 clones, roughly three quarters seen once; the top ten hold more than 15%. The CDR3 covers 16 residues. The V and J ends lost 4 bases and 7 bases, in that order; junction bases with no gene match: 6. Germline CDR1 SNHLY, CDR2 FYNNEI. Tumor tissue was taken before any definitive surgery or chemotherapy was given. Study results and limitations: Spatial context was lost because tumors were sequenced in bulk. Different patients shared almost no repertoire; same-patient tumors shared about 0.095 to 0.79. Repertoire analysis covered CDR3 alone, not CDR1 or CDR2.

The source is a human donor with high-grade serous ovarian cancer. The chain has TRBV2 and TRBJ2-1, with 14 bases identical to TRBD2. The sample consisted of tumor tissue. CDR3 nucleotide sequence: TGTGCCAGCAGTGTTCAAGGGACTAGCGGGAGTAATGAGCAGTTCTTC. Translating it yields CASSVQGTSGSNEQFF.